The subject of this entry is one T cell receptor (beta chain). The sample belongs to a study of a mutant IDH1 vaccine in newly diagnosed glioma. The sample's time point: baseline, week 1 (first vaccination visit). Treatment described: pre-vaccination baseline after standard-of-care therapy. The assay was immunoSEQ multiplex PCR, and TCRdb's table has in-frame clones only and misses some. The sample lists around 67,000 clones, around four fifths seen once, with about 4.5% in the top ten. The V gene lost 0 bases and the J gene lost 2 bases, with 14 bases spanning the gap. This CDR3 has 16 residues. CDR1 is MNHEY and CDR2 is SVGAGI in the germline V gene.

The input for sequencing was peripheral blood mononuclear cells (PBMCs), taken from a glioma patient treated with radiotherapy, temozolomide or both. The clonotype comes from a woman younger than 35 with glioma. Some clones in this sample may be carry-over from other donors' samples. The V call is TRBV6-5, the J call TRBJ2-7, with D perhaps matching TRBD1 (5 bases). The CDR3 nucleotides read TGTGCCAGCAGTTACTCGTCGGCTCTAGGGGCCTACGAGCAGTACTTC. Protein sequence: CASSYSSALGAYEQYF.